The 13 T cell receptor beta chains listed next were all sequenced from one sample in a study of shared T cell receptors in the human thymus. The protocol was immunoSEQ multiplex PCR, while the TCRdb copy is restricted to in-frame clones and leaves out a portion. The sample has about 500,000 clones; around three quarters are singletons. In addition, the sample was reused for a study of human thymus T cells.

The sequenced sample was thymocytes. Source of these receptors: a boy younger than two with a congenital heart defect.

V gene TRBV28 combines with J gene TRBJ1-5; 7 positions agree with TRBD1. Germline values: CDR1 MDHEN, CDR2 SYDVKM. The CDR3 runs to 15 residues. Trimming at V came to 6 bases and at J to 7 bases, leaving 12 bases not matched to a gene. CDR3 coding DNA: TGTGCCAGCAGCCGATGGGGGCAGGGGGAACAGCCCCAGCATTTT. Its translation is CASSRWGQGEQPQHF.

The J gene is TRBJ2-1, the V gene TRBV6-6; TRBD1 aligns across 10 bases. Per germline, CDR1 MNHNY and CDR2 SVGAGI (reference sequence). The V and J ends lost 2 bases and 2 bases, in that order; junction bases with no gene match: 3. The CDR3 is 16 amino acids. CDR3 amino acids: CASSYPGTGAYNEQFF. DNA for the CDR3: TGTGCCAGCAGTTACCCGGGGACAGGGGCCTACAATGAGCAGTTCTTC.

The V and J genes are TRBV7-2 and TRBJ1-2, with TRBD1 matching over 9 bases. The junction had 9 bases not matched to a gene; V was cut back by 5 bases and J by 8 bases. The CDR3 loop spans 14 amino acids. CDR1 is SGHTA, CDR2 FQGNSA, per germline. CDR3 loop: CASSLGYRGLGYTF. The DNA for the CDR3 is TGTGCCAGCAGCCTAGGGTACAGGGGGCTCGGCTACACCTTC.

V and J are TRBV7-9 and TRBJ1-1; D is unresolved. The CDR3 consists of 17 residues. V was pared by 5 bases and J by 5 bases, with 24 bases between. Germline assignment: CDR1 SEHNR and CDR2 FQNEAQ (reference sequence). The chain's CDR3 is CASSLPGEAGWVTEAFF. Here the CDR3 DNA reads TGTGCCAGCAGCCTCCCCGGAGAAGCGGGGTGGGTAACTGAAGCTTTCTTT.

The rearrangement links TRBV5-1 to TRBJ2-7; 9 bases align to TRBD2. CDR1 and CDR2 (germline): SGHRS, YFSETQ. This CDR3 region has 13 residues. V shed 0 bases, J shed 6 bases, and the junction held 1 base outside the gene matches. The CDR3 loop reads CASSLGLAVEQYF. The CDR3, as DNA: TGCGCCAGCAGCTTGGGACTAGCGGTCGAGCAGTACTTC.

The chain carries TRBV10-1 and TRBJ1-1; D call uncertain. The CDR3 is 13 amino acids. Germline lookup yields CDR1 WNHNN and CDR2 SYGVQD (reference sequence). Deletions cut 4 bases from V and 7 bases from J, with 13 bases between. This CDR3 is CASSVGHNLEAFF. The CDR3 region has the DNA TGCGCCAGCAGTGTTGGGCATAACCTTGAAGCTTTCTTT.

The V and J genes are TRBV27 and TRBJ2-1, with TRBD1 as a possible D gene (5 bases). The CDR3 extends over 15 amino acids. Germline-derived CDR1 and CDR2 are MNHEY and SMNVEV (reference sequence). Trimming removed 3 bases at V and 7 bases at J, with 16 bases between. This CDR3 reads CASSFRAKGVNEQFF. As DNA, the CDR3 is TGTGCCAGCAGTTTCAGGGCGAAGGGCGTAAATGAGCAGTTCTTC.

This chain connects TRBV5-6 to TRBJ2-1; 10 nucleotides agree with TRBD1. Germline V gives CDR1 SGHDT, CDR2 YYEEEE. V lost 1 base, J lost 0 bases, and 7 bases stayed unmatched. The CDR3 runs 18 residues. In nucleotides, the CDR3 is TGTGCCAGCAGCTTGCTTAGCGGGACAGGGGTCTCCTACAATGAGCAGTTCTTC. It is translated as CASSLLSGTGVSYNEQFF.

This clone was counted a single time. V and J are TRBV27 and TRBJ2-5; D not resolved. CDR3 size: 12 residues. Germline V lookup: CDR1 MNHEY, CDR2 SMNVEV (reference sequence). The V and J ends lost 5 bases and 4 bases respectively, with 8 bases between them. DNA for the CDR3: TGTGCCAGCAGTCAATTCGGAGAGACCCAGTACTTC. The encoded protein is CASSQFGETQYF.

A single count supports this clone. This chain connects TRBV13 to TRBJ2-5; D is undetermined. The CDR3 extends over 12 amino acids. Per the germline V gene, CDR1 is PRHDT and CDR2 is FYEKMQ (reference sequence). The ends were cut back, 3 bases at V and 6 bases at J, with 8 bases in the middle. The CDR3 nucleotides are TGTGCCAGCAGCTTTGTAGAGAAGACCCAGTACTTC. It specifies CASSFVEKTQYF.

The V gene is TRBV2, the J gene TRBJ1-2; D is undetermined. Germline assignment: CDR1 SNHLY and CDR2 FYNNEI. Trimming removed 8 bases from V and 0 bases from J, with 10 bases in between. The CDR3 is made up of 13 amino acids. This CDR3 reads CASANPANYGYTF. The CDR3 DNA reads TGTGCCAGCGCTAACCCTGCTAACTATGGCTACACCTTC.

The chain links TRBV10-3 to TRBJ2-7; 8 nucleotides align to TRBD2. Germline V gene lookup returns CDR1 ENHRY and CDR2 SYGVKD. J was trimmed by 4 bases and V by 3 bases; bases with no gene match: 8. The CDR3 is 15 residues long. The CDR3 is CAISELAESTYEQYF. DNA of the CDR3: TGTGCCATCAGTGAACTAGCGGAGTCCACATACGAGCAGTACTTC.

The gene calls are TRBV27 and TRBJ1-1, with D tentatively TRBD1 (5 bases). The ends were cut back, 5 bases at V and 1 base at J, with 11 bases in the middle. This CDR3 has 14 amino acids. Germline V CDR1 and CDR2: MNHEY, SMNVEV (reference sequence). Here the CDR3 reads CASSVQTGNTEAFF. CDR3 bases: TGTGCCAGCAGTGTCCAAACAGGGAACACTGAAGCTTTCTTT.